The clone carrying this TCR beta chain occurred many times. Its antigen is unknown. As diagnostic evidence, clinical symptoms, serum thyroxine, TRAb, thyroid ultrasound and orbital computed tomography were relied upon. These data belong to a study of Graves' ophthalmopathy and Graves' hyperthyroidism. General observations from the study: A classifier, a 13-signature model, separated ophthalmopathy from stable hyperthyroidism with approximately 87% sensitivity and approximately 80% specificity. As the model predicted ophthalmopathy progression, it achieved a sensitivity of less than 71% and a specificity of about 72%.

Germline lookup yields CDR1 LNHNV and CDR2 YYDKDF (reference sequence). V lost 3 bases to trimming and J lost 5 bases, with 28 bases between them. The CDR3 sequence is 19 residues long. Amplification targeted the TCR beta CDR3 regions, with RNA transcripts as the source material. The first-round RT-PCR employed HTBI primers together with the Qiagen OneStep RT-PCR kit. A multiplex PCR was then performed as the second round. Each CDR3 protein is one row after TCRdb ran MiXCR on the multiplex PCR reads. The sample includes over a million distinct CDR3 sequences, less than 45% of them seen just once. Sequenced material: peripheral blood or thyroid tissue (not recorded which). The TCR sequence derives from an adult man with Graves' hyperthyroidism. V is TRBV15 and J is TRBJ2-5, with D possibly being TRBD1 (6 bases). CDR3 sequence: CATSRDADPRTGIGETQYF. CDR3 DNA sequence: TGTGCCACCAGCAGGGACGCTGATCCTCGTACAGGGATCGGGGAGACCCAGTACTTC.